This entry features one T cell receptor (beta chain) sequence. This sample was included in a study of blood T cell repertoires in COVID-19. Study-level information: PBMCs, B-cell-depleted T cells, or T cells were the source of the cDNA or gDNA that made up the material.

In the authors' workflow: Reference gene primer amplification in the assay estimated nucleated cell counts. The protocol was immunoSEQ multiplex PCR, while the TCRdb copy is restricted to in-frame clones and leaves out a portion. From that table come the V and J calls and clone size; the DNA was used to work out D and trimming. The table shows roughly 400,000 clones, with over 75% occurring only once. The V and J ends lost 0 bases and 8 bases, in that order; junction bases with no gene match: 5. The germline gives CDR1 SGHRS, CDR2 YFSETQ. The CDR3 runs 15 residues. One Seattle source followed patients from active infection through their disease course.

The origin of this receptor is an older woman with COVID-19, enrolled during active disease. The rearrangement uses TRBV5-1 and TRBJ1-6, with 7 bases lining up with TRBD1. The source material was peripheral blood. The CDR3 loop reads CASSLVSRGDSPLHF. The CDR3 DNA reads TGCGCCAGCAGCTTGGTGTCCAGGGGGGATTCACCCCTCCACTTT.